This T cell receptor (beta chain) was captured by sequencing in a study of blood T cell repertoires in COVID-19. Across the study: COVID-19 samples collected from the United States, Italy and Spain covered acute and convalescent phases.

Authors' processing steps: Scientists estimated how many nucleated cells there were by amplifying reference gene primers. Profiled with immunoSEQ multiplex PCR; TCRdb holds only in-frame clones, not every one. V, J and clone size derive from that table, while D and trimming were established from the DNA sequence. This table holds roughly 150,000 clones, about 88% found once. Per germline, CDR1 SEHNR and CDR2 FQNEAQ (reference sequence). Unmatched junction bases numbered 5, after V lost 3 bases and J lost 4 bases. CDR3 length: 15 residues. The sample consisted of peripheral blood. The sequence was collected from a woman aged 70-85 years with acute or convalescent COVID-19. The chain is built from TRBV7-9 and TRBJ2-7; 11 positions agree with TRBD1. Here the CDR3 reads CASSFTDRGPYEQYF. The CDR3 nucleotides read TGTGCCAGCAGCTTTACGGACAGGGGGCCATACGAGCAGTACTTC. Full variable domain (outside the CDR3, taken from reference TRBV7-9 and TRBJ2-7): DTGVSQNPRHKITKRGQNVTFRCDPISEHNRLYWYRQTLGQGPEFLTYFQNEAQLEKSRLLSDRFSAERPKGSFSTLEIQRTEQGDSAMYLCASSFTDRGPYEQYFGPGTRLTVT.